This TCR beta chain is drawn from a study of T cells in Graves' hyperthyroidism and ophthalmopathy (dated by TCRdb to about 2019). As for the study more broadly: Peripheral blood was sampled at the time of initial diagnosis, prior to any treatment. TCR V-J signatures able to tell the groups apart were searched for in a discovery cohort of 100 or so patients, of whom more than 40 had Graves' ophthalmopathy and around 56 had stable Graves' hyperthyroidism. Prospective prediction of ophthalmopathy was tested in an independent validation cohort consisting of roughly 20 hyperthyroidism patients and more than 15 patients who later progressed to ophthalmopathy. The 100 or so discovery patients were divided at random into training and test sets in a 7:3 ratio. In addition, the study compared T-cell repertoires in thyroid tissue and in blood from six Graves' hyperthyroidism patients. After sampling, hyperthyroidism patients received methimazole starting at 30 mg daily, and ophthalmopathy patients received high-dose intravenous methylprednisolone. The paper reports TCR Vbeta CDR3 sequencing of 135 peripheral blood samples: around 45 ophthalmopathy, 75 to 80 hyperthyroidism and 17 progressor patients.

What the study reported, not specific to this receptor: No statistical method was used to set the sample size in advance, and investigators knew the group allocation. Most expanded thyroid clonotypes (frequency above 0.001) were also found in blood, which suggests that blood repertoires may mirror thyroid immune responses. In validation, progression to ophthalmopathy was predicted by the model with around 70% sensitivity and 72.22% specificity, a median of approximately 6.5 months before onset. Ophthalmopathy was separated from stable hyperthyroidism by a 13 V-J signature model, with about 86% sensitivity and approximately 84% specificity obtained in cross-validation and 80%/75% obtained in testing.

In the ophthalmopathy patients, disease was moderately to severely active, with a Clinical Activity Score of 3 or more, a NOSPECS grade of 4 or more, and a duration of less than 3 months. Any patient with an uncontrolled infection, another autoimmune disease, pregnancy or lactation was excluded. Clinical symptoms, serum thyroxine and TRAb, thyroid ultrasound, and orbital computed tomography formed the basis for the diagnoses. PBMCs were isolated from approximately 10 ml of fresh peripheral blood by Ficoll-Paque density gradient centrifugation. Trizol reagent was used to extract total RNA, and RNA quality was then checked on an Agilent 2100 Bioanalyzer. TCR beta CDR3 regions were amplified from RNA transcripts. The TCR CDR3 was subjected to a first round of RT-PCR using the HTBI primer set and the Qiagen OneStep RT-PCR kit. A second multiplex PCR round built the libraries, followed by size selection and purification. Paired-end sequencing of the libraries was performed with 100 bp reads on an Illumina HiSeq2000. The study's processing was this. Raw data were processed with SOAPnuke, discarding reads with adapters, uncalled bases, mean Phred below 15, or no exact constant-primer or identifier match. COPE v1.2.5 was used to merge high-quality paired reads, and clonotypes were defined as unique nucleotide sequences. MiTCR v1.1 was used to align the clonotypes against IMGT TRBV, TRBD and TRBJ reference segments. The analysis was restricted to V-J combinations with a frequency above 0.0001, which together covered about 99% of the repertoires. The TCS score was defined as F50 (clonal expansion) divided by E x V (chaos), with BLOSUM62-based TCRdist calculated between CDR3 peptides within each V-J. Welch's t-statistics and random forest reduced some 510 V-J features to roughly 13, which were used in a naive Bayes classifier (R e1071). The Morisita-Horn index was used to measure how similar the thyroid and blood repertoires were. The raw public reads went through TCRdb reprocessing: fastp at Q25, MiXCR clone calling, in-frame beta chains kept. Rows merge per CDR3 protein into single entries with the most common DNA and genes. The V and J calls and clone size come from TCRdb's table, not from the authors' own analysis. This sample comprises hundreds of thousands of distinct CDR3 sequences, roughly 15% of them detected only once. The ten largest clonotypes hold 4% to 5.5% of the sample.

This clonotype was seen at least ten times. Its antigen is still unknown. The input lacks base qualities; no much larger clone sits a single base away. Specimen: blood. The receptor comes from a middle-aged woman with Graves' ophthalmopathy.

The CDR3 protein sequence reads: CASSYSRGAGYEQYF. The bases are TGTGCCAGCAGTTACTCGAGGGGGGCTGGTTACGAGCAGTACTTC. The V and J segments used are TRBV6-5 and TRBJ2-7; the D gene is perhaps TRBD1 or TRBD2, each of them matching over 6 bases. V is reduced by 0 bases and J by 4 bases, leaving a spacing of 13 bases between them. CDR1 and CDR2, looked up from the germline V gene, are MNHEY and SVGAGI. The CDR3 runs 15 amino acids, cysteine and phenylalanine included. This entry keeps only the CDR3 DNA: 45 bases, framed from base 1.